Here is one T cell receptor beta chain with its context. Its recognized antigen is unknown. The observed sequence ends 3 residues before the CDR3 terminus, with the missing tail filled in from the germline J gene. For sequencing input, CVID and control samples contributed equivalent amounts of genomic DNA. For every sample, a 60 bp segment covering the rearranged TCRbeta CDR3 region was amplified and then sequenced. The immunoSEQ assay, a bias-corrected multiplex PCR combined with high-throughput sequencing, was used to amplify TCRbeta. The original methods were these. Every unique nucleotide sequence counted as a clone and was annotated with V, D and J genes, copy number and frequency. Sequences were labeled productive if in frame, and non-productive if out of frame or containing stop codons. As previously described, Shannon's entropy was used to calculate clonality. The predicted amino acid sequences of productive clones were used to derive mean CDR3 Kyte-Doolittle hydropathy. Hierarchical clustering of scaled V gene usage was performed with the R hclust function using Manhattan distance and complete linkage. Sharing of clones by CDR3 amino acid sequence was evaluated through resampling of 12 repertoires per group over 100 rounds. The repertoires were searched for around 75 published EBV-specific and around 240 published CMV-specific TCRbeta sequences. A couple of CVID samples yielding fewer than 10,000 sequences were excluded from analysis, leaving approximately 42 CVID repertoires. TCRdb carries this immuneACCESS record with in-frame sequences only. Its versions omit some clonotypes, under half of them owing to an unresolved V gene in the studies checked, with the rest unexplained. V, J and clone size are those of that table, while D and trimming were read from the DNA. With around 50,000 clones recorded, this sample contains no clone counted only once. Roughly 6.2% of the sample is held by the ten biggest clonotypes.

Most CVID patients and most healthy controls were of Caucasian heritage. Heparinized peripheral whole blood samples of roughly 5 to 8.5 ml were collected from each donor. TCRbeta CDR3 repertoires were sequenced from genomic DNA of adults with common variable immune deficiency (CVID) and healthy adult controls. The control group was made up of some 22 healthy adult volunteers (10 male and 12 female) whose ages ranged from about 20 to 66 years, with a mean age of almost 35. To isolate peripheral blood mononuclear cells, diluted blood was subjected to density centrifugation over Hypaque 1077 or Ficoll-Paque. Genomic DNA was obtained from unsorted mononuclear cells using either Qiagen column purification or a centrifugation-based method. The data are from a study of T cell clonality in common variable immunodeficiency (dated by TCRdb to the mid-2010s). Taken from cysteine to phenylalanine, the CDR3 has 18 residues. Only the CDR3 bases that were read are kept: 45 of them, in frame from base 1. Trimming removed 0 bases from V and 0 bases from J, leaving 15 bases between the germline ends. Looking up the germline V gene yields CDR1 SNHLY and CDR2 FYNNEI.

The investigation overall reported the following: Although equal DNA input was used, an average of roughly 80,000 unique sequences per sample was obtained for controls, compared with about 31,547 for CVID samples. Reportedly, TCRbeta sequences from CVID had fewer deletions and N-nucleotide insertions, and highly modified clones with 13 or more V deletions were absent from CVID. Differences among patients in the CVID cohort limited the correlations between repertoire features and clinical complications. Compared with healthy controls, CVID subjects showed increased TCRbeta clonality (t-test p = 0.018), a feature most characteristic of about a third of subjects. The authors noted that sequencing repertoires of T cell subpopulations would be needed to clarify what caused the increased clonality in CVID. Fewer TCRbeta clones were shared among CVID subjects than among healthy controls (p < 0.0001).

Material for sequencing was peripheral blood mononuclear cells. The V and J genes are TRBV2 and TRBJ1-5; the D gene cannot be named for sure. The receptor was derived from a person between 18 and 75 years old in good health. The CDR3 loop reads CASSEALPGEISNQPQHF. The CDR3 bases that were read are TGTGCCAGCAGTGAAGCGCTCCCGGGTGAGATTAGCAATCAGCCC.